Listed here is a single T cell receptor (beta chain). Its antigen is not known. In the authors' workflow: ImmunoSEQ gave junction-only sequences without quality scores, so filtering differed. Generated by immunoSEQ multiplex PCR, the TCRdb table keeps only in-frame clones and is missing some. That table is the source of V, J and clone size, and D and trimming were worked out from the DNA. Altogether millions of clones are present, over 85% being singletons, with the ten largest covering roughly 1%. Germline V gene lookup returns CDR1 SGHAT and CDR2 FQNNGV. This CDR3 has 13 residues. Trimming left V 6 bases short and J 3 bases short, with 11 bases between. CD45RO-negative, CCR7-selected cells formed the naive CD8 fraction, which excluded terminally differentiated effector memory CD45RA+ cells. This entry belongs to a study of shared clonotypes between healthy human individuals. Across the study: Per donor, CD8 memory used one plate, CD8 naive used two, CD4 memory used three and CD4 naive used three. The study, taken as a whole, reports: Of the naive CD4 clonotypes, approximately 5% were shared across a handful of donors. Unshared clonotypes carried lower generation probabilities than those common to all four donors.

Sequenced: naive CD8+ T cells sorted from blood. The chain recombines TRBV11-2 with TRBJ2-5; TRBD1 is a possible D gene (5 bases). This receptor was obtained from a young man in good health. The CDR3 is CASSSGSEETQYF. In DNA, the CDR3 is TGTGCCAGCAGTTCAGGGTCTGAAGAGACCCAGTACTTC.